The rows below give T cell receptor beta chains drawn from one sample of a study of control samples from healthy donors and cancer patients. This table comes from immunoSEQ multiplex PCR, and its TCRdb copy is limited to in-frame clones, with some not included. The repertoire includes approximately 120,000 clones, 70% to 90% of them detected once, and about 3% sits in the top ten. Sequencing used blood. These receptors came from a man in his 60s in good health. Each CDR3 is given with its conserved first and last residue. A D gene is named only where the DNA matches it firmly. Clone size appears in some rows only: once, few, many, or a class for an expanded clone.

once	TRBJ2-1	TRBV19	NA	TGTGCCAGTAGTATAGACAGCCTCTGGGTTCACAATGAGCAGTTCTTC	CASSIDSLWVHNEQFF
NA	TRBJ2-1	TRBV5-1	TRBD1	TGCGCCAGCACACAGGGGCCCCTCTACAATGAGCAGTTCTTC	CASTQGPLYNEQFF
once	TRBJ2-5	TRBV9	TRBD2	TGTGCCAGCAGCGTCGGGACTAGCGGGGGACACCAAGAGACCCAGTACTTC	CASSVGTSGGHQETQYF
NA	TRBJ1-4	TRBV28	NA	TGTGCCAGCAGTTCCCTCCCTCAGGGTGAAAAACTGTTTTTT	CASSSLPQGEKLFF
NA	TRBJ1-2	TRBV19	NA	TGTGCCAGTAGTATAGATCTTCGGGGTTCCTATGGCTACACCTTC	CASSIDLRGSYGYTF
NA	TRBJ2-7	TRBV3-1/TRBV3-2	NA	TGTGCCAGCAGCCAGCCGCGAGGATCGGACCCTGTAATGTTC	CASSQPRGSDPVMF
once	TRBJ2-7	TRBV12-3/TRBV12-4	NA	TGTGCCAGCAGTTTCTCTCAATACGAGCAGTACTTC	CASSFSQYEQYF
once	TRBJ2-7	TRBV10-3	TRBD1	TGTGCCATCAGTGAGGGGGACAGCTTCGGGGAGCAGTACTTC	CAISEGDSFGEQYF
NA	TRBJ1-5	TRBV19	TRBD1	TGTGCCAGTAGTGGACAGGTGAGCAATCAGCCCCAGCATTTT	CASSGQVSNQPQHF
NA	TRBJ1-5	TRBV6-2/TRBV6-3	TRBD1	TGTGCCAGCAGTTCCGGACAGGGTGGGAATCAGCCCCAGCATTTT	CASSSGQGGNQPQHF
NA	TRBJ1-2	TRBV5-1	TRBD1	TGCGCCAGCGGTACTATCCCGACAGGGGGGGCATCGAGTGGCTACACCTTC	CASGTIPTGGASSGYTF
NA	TRBJ1-1	TRBV7-3	NA	TGTGCCAGCAGCTTAAGGTCGGGGAAAACTGAAGCTTTCTTT	CASSLRSGKTEAFF
NA	TRBJ2-1	TRBV11-2	NA	TGTGCCAGCAGCCGGGCTATGTACAATGAGCAGTTCTTC	CASSRAMYNEQFF
NA	TRBJ1-1	TRBV12-3/TRBV12-4	TRBD1	TGTGCCAGCAGACAGACAGGGAGATTTAGAGCTTTCTTT	CASRQTGRFRAFF
NA	TRBJ2-1	TRBV7-8	NA	TGTGCCAGCAGCTTATTAAGAGGCTACAATGAGCAGTTCTTC	CASSLLRGYNEQFF
once	TRBJ2-5	TRBV28	TRBD2	TGTGCCGCCGGCGAGCTTTGGGGGGGGGAGACCCAGTACTTC	CAAGELWGGETQYF
NA	TRBJ1-5	TRBV3-1/TRBV3-2	NA	TGTGCCAGCAGCCAAGGGGGGAATCAGCCCCAGCATTTT	CASSQGGNQPQHF
NA	TRBJ2-1	TRBV6-1	TRBD2	TGTGCCAGCAGTGAAGCGCTAGCGGGGGGGCCGAATGAGCAGTTCTTC	CASSEALAGGPNEQFF
NA	TRBJ1-6	TRBV12-3/TRBV12-4	NA	TGTGCCAGCAGTTTAGCGGCGAATTCACCCCTCCACTTT	CASSLAANSPLHF
NA	TRBJ2-5	TRBV7-9	NA	TGTGCCAGCAGCTTTCAGGGTGGGGCGGAGACCCAGTACTTC	CASSFQGGAETQYF
NA	TRBJ1-1	TRBV27	NA	TGTGCCAGCAGTTTCTCGGACGGGGCGTCTGAAGCTTTCTTT	CASSFSDGASEAFF
once	TRBJ2-7	TRBV7-9	TRBD1	TGTGCCAGCAGCCTACCGGGACAGGGTTTCGACGAGCAGTACTTC	CASSLPGQGFDEQYF
NA	TRBJ1-2	TRBV6-6	NA	TGTGCCAGCAGTTACGAAAGCAGGAACTATGGCTACACCTTC	CASSYESRNYGYTF
NA	TRBJ2-7	TRBV28	NA	TGTGCCAGCAGTTTAGGGGGATTAACCTACGAGCAGTACTTC	CASSLGGLTYEQYF
NA	TRBJ2-5	TRBV7-8	TRBD2	TGTGCCAGCAGCCTAGGATGGATCGGGAGGGGGGAGACCCAGTACTTC	CASSLGWIGRGETQYF
NA	TRBJ1-6	TRBV28	TRBD1	TGTGCCAGCACCCTACAGGGGGCTGGTTCACCCCTCCACTTT	CASTLQGAGSPLHF
NA	TRBJ1-2	TRBV28	TRBD1	TGTGCCAGCAGTTTAGGGCAGGGGGGGGTTTATGGCTACACCTTC	CASSLGQGGVYGYTF
NA	TRBJ2-6	TRBV5-1	NA	TGCGCCAGCAGCTTGGCCTTAGGGACTGGGGCCAACGTCCTGACTTTC	CASSLALGTGANVLTF
NA	TRBJ1-5	TRBV18	NA	TGTGCCAGCTCACCTACGGGCCCTAGCAATCAGCCCCAGCATTTT	CASSPTGPSNQPQHF
NA	TRBJ1-5	TRBV5-6	TRBD1	TGTGCCAGCAGCTTCGCAGGGGGAAATCAGCCCCAGCATTTT	CASSFAGGNQPQHF
NA	TRBJ1-5	TRBV19	NA	TGTGCCACCGGACAGCTTCCTCACCCCCAGCATTTT	CATGQLPHPQHF
NA	TRBJ1-3	TRBV6-5	NA	TGTGCCAGCAGTTTCCGGGCCGACTCTGGAAACACCATATATTTT	CASSFRADSGNTIYF
NA	TRBJ1-5	TRBV6-1	NA	TGTGCCAGCAGTGAGGGGGTGAGGCCCCAGCATTTT	CASSEGVRPQHF
NA	TRBJ1-2	TRBV3-1/TRBV3-2	NA	TGTGCCAGCAGCCTCGGGGGGATTAACTATGGCTACACCTTC	CASSLGGINYGYTF
NA	TRBJ1-4	TRBV5-1	NA	TGCGCCAGCAGCCTCGGGACCGGCGATGAAAAACTGTTTTTT	CASSLGTGDEKLFF
NA	TRBJ2-2	TRBV3-1/TRBV3-2	TRBD2	TGTGCCAGCAGGAGCGGGGGGGCGTTCGCGAACACCGGGGAGCTGTTTTTT	CASRSGGAFANTGELFF
NA	TRBJ2-2	TRBV5-1	NA	TGCGCCAGCAGCTTGTGGGTGGCCGGGGAGCTGTTTTTT	CASSLWVAGELFF
NA	TRBJ1-5	TRBV18	TRBD1	TGTGCCAGCCTACCGGGTGAGGGGGCTCAGCCCCAGCATTTT	CASLPGEGAQPQHF
once	TRBJ1-2	TRBV20-1	NA	TGCAGTGCAAGTCCAGGTACCTCTAACTATGGCTACACCTTC	CSASPGTSNYGYTF
NA	TRBJ1-1	TRBV18	NA	TGTGCCAGCTCACCACAGGGTTCTGAAGCTTTCTTT	CASSPQGSEAFF
NA	TRBJ2-3	TRBV4-2	NA	TGTGCCAGCAGCCAAGATCGTCTTAGCCGGGCTCGCACAGATACGCAGTATTTT	CASSQDRLSRARTDTQYF
NA	TRBJ1-2	TRBV3-1/TRBV3-2	NA	TGTGCCAGCAGCCGGACCGACAGGACCTATGGCTACACCTTC	CASSRTDRTYGYTF
NA	TRBJ2-4	TRBV2	TRBD2	TGTGCCAGCACCGAGGGACTAGCGGGGGGGAAAAACATTCAGTACTTC	CASTEGLAGGKNIQYF
NA	TRBJ1-2	TRBV6-1	NA	TGTGCCAGCAGTGGGTTGGACGGTACTATTCTCCCTGGCTACACCTTC	CASSGLDGTILPGYTF
NA	TRBJ2-1	TRBV9	NA	TGTGCCAGCAGCGTTCTCCCCTCGGGGTCTGGGAATGAGCAGTTCTTC	CASSVLPSGSGNEQFF
NA	TRBJ1-6	TRBV19	NA	TGTGCCAGTAGTATAGTTGGGATCGGGCTTGGATCACCCCTCCACTTT	CASSIVGIGLGSPLHF
NA	TRBJ1-5	TRBV28	NA	TGTGCCAGCAGTTTCCAGGAGCTCATCAATCAGCCCCAGCATTTT	CASSFQELINQPQHF
NA	TRBJ2-6	TRBV3-1/TRBV3-2	NA	TGTGCCAGCAGCCAAGTTCAGGGTTCGGTGGGGGCCAACGTCCTGACTTTC	CASSQVQGSVGANVLTF
NA	TRBJ1-2	TRBV3-1/TRBV3-2	NA	TGTGCCAGCAGCCAAGAGCTGGGGGGGTATGGCTACACCTTC	CASSQELGGYGYTF
NA	TRBJ1-2	TRBV6-5	NA	TGTGCCAGCAGTTACGGTGGGAATGGCTACACCTTC	CASSYGGNGYTF
once	TRBJ1-5	TRBV30	NA	TGTGCCTGGAGTTTGTCACAGGGTCAGCCCCAGCATTTT	CAWSLSQGQPQHF
once	TRBJ2-2	TRBV9	TRBD1	TGTGCCAGCAGCGTAGATGTCGGGACAGGGAACACCGGGGAGCTGTTTTTT	CASSVDVGTGNTGELFF
NA	TRBJ2-3	TRBV5-1	NA	TGCGCCAGCAGCTTGGCCGTAGATACGCAGTATTTT	CASSLAVDTQYF
NA	TRBJ2-3	TRBV19	NA	TGTGCCAGCAAACCGGGACACCTCACAGATACGCAGTATTTT	CASKPGHLTDTQYF
NA	TRBJ1-4	TRBV28	TRBD1	TGTGCCAGCAGTCCAGGGGGCATCAATGAAAAACTGTTTTTT	CASSPGGINEKLFF